This is a list of T cell receptor beta chains from one sample in a study of neoadjuvant nivolumab and ipilimumab in lung cancer. The assay was immunoSEQ multiplex PCR, and TCRdb's table has in-frame clones only and misses some. The repertoire consists of about 13,000 clones, with 65% to 75% occurring once and the leading ten covering less than 25%. This specimen consisted of peripheral blood, obtained after neoadjuvant nivolumab, alone or with ipilimumab, at or shortly before surgery. These TCRs come from an adult with non-small cell lung cancer. Both conserved end residues are part of each CDR3. The order of the fields is V gene, clone size, J gene, D gene, CDR3 protein, CDR3 DNA. A D gene is named only where the DNA matches it firmly. Clone size appears in some rows only: once, few, many, or a class for an expanded clone.

TRBV7-9	-	TRBJ2-7	TRBD1	CASSFILGQGAYEQYF	TGTGCCAGCAGCTTTATTCTCGGACAGGGGGCCTACGAGCAGTACTTC
TRBV5-5	-	TRBJ1-1	-	CASSFDSKNTEAFF	TGTGCCAGCAGCTTCGACAGCAAGAACACTGAAGCTTTCTTT
TRBV11-1	-	TRBJ2-7	-	CASSLADEQYF	TGTGCCAGCAGCCTAGCCGACGAGCAGTACTTC
TRBV11-1	once	TRBJ2-2	-	CASSPWPVTGELFF	TGTGCCAGCAGCCCCTGGCCGGTCACCGGGGAGCTGTTTTTT
TRBV5-1	-	TRBJ1-1	-	CASSLGGDTEAFF	TGCGCCAGCAGCTTAGGGGGGGACACTGAAGCTTTCTTT
TRBV29-1	-	TRBJ2-5	-	CSVATMKETQYF	TGCAGCGTTGCCACTATGAAAGAGACCCAGTACTTC
TRBV4-1	-	TRBJ2-1	-	CASSQEKTVNEQFF	TGCGCCAGCAGCCAAGAGAAAACAGTGAATGAGCAGTTCTTC
TRBV5-6	once	TRBJ2-3	-	CASSLSRDSSTLYTQYF	TGTGCCAGCAGCTTGTCACGGGACTCATCCACATTATATACGCAGTATTTT
TRBV30	-	TRBJ1-2	-	CAWSVLLYGYTF	TGTGCCTGGAGTGTACTACTTTACGGCTACACCTTC
TRBV13	-	TRBJ2-5	TRBD1	CATTGGRRQETQYF	TGTGCCACCACAGGGGGCAGGAGGCAAGAGACCCAGTACTTC
TRBV7-2	-	TRBJ1-5	-	CASSSGGPPNQPQHF	TGTGCCAGCAGCTCCGGAGGCCCGCCAAATCAGCCCCAGCATTTT
TRBV10-1	-	TRBJ2-5	-	CASSEFASQGETQYF	TGCGCCAGCAGTGAGTTTGCTAGCCAGGGCGAGACCCAGTACTTC
TRBV20-1	few	TRBJ1-2	TRBD1	CSATGGYGYTF	TGCAGTGCTACAGGGGGCTATGGCTACACCTTC
TRBV18	-	TRBJ1-2	TRBD1	CASSPTGKNYGYTF	TGTGCCAGCTCACCGACAGGGAAGAACTATGGCTACACCTTC
TRBV7-2	few	TRBJ2-3	-	CASSSRGTDTQYF	TGTGCCAGCAGCTCTAGGGGCACAGATACGCAGTATTTT
TRBV11-2	-	TRBJ2-2	TRBD2	CASSLVGGDTGELFF	TGTGCCAGCAGCTTAGTCGGGGGGGACACCGGGGAGCTGTTTTTT
TRBV7-9	-	TRBJ2-5	TRBD1	CASSPGQGGETQYF	TGTGCCAGCAGCCCGGGACAGGGAGGGGAGACCCAGTACTTC
TRBV5-1	-	TRBJ2-1	-	CASSLVGLAPDEQFF	TGCGCCAGCAGCTTGGTCGGGCTAGCCCCCGATGAGCAGTTCTTC
TRBV5-4	-	TRBJ2-2	-	CASSLAPGETGELFF	TGTGCCAGCAGCTTGGCCCCAGGGGAAACCGGGGAGCTGTTTTTT
TRBV6-5	-	TRBJ1-1	-	CASSTNTEAFF	TGTGCCAGCTCGACGAACACTGAAGCTTTCTTT
TRBV7-2	once	TRBJ2-7	-	CASSLVSPSYEQYF	TGTGCCAGCAGCTTAGTTAGTCCCTCCTACGAGCAGTACTTC
TRBV7-2	once	TRBJ2-5	-	CASSLSGPQETQYF	TGTGCCAGCAGCTTATCAGGGCCCCAAGAGACCCAGTACTTC
TRBV7-9	few	TRBJ1-1	TRBD1	CASSFSGGKAFF	TGTGCCAGCAGCTTCTCAGGGGGCAAAGCTTTCTTT
TRBV27	-	TRBJ2-7	TRBD2	CASSGRGYEQYF	TGTGCCAGCAGTGGGAGGGGTTACGAGCAGTACTTC
TRBV5-4	-	TRBJ2-1	-	CASAPLGGALDNEQFF	TGTGCCAGCGCCCCTTTAGGGGGGGCCCTCGACAATGAGCAGTTCTTC
TRBV7-6	few	TRBJ1-1	-	CASSLVQGNTEAFF	TGTGCCAGCAGCTTAGTACAGGGGAACACTGAAGCTTTCTTT
TRBV7-2	once	TRBJ1-2	-	CASSLNRQGGGYTF	TGTGCCAGCAGCTTAAACAGGCAGGGCGGGGGCTACACCTTC
TRBV18	-	TRBJ2-7	-	CASSPSEGRNYEQYF	TGTGCCAGCTCACCGTCCGAGGGCAGGAACTACGAGCAGTACTTC
TRBV18	-	TRBJ2-5	-	CASSPRIGSQTETQYF	TGTGCCAGCTCACCCCGGATTGGGAGTCAGACAGAGACCCAGTACTTC
TRBV5-5	-	TRBJ2-7	TRBD1	CASSWRDRGEQYF	TGTGCCAGCAGCTGGAGGGACAGGGGTGAGCAGTACTTC
TRBV5-5	-	TRBJ1-1	-	CASSQSAGIRGNTEAFF	TGTGCCAGCAGCCAATCCGCGGGAATTCGTGGGAACACTGAAGCTTTCTTT
TRBV14	-	TRBJ2-2	TRBD1	CASSQVRGRLENTGELFF	TGTGCCAGCAGCCAAGTCAGGGGGCGCCTAGAGAACACCGGGGAGCTGTTTTTT
TRBV7-9	once	TRBJ2-2	TRBD2	CASGTLAGGDTGELFF	TGTGCCAGCGGAACCTTAGCGGGAGGGGACACCGGGGAGCTGTTTTTT
TRBV4-3	-	TRBJ1-1	-	CASSQKSVVGSNTEAFF	TGCGCCAGCAGCCAAAAATCCGTGGTAGGATCTAACACTGAAGCTTTCTTT
TRBV18	-	TRBJ2-5	-	CASSPQDGNQETQYF	TGTGCCAGCTCACCCCAAGATGGGAACCAAGAGACCCAGTACTTC
TRBV29-1	-	TRBJ1-1	-	CSVNGGTIKSFF	TGCAGCGTTAACGGCGGGACAATCAAAAGCTTCTTT
TRBV5-1	-	TRBJ2-2	-	CASSLYPEGGELFF	TGCGCCAGCAGCTTGTACCCCGAGGGGGGGGAGCTGTTTTTT
TRBV11-3	-	TRBJ2-3	-	CASSSSTDTQYF	TGTGCCAGCAGCTCTAGCACAGATACGCAGTATTTT
TRBV2	-	TRBJ2-7	-	CASKSTTGLYEQYF	TGTGCCAGCAAAAGCACCACAGGGCTTTACGAGCAGTACTTC
TRBV5-1	many	TRBJ2-1	TRBD1	CASSIRTGGSYNEQFF	TGCGCCAGCAGCATCAGGACAGGGGGTTCCTACAATGAGCAGTTCTTC
TRBV7-2	-	TRBJ2-1	TRBD2	CASSQLAASYNEQFF	TGTGCCAGCAGCCAACTAGCGGCCTCCTACAATGAGCAGTTCTTC
TRBV14	-	TRBJ1-1	TRBD1	CASSPRGTGVRDTEAFF	TGTGCCAGCAGCCCCCGGGGGACAGGGGTAAGGGACACTGAAGCTTTCTTT
TRBV18	-	TRBJ2-3	-	CASSPGLASTDTQYF	TGTGCCAGCTCACCAGGTCTAGCTTCCACAGATACGCAGTATTTT
TRBV6-5	-	TRBJ2-1	-	CATTRGYNEQFF	TGTGCCACCACGCGAGGGTACAATGAGCAGTTCTTC
TRBV30	-	TRBJ1-2	-	CAWNFEVSYGYTF	TGTGCCTGGAACTTTGAGGTATCCTATGGCTACACCTTC
TRBV15	-	TRBJ2-5	TRBD2	CATSRESSGRGGETQYF	TGTGCCACCAGCAGGGAATCTAGCGGGAGAGGTGGCGAGACCCAGTACTTC
TRBV5-1	once	TRBJ1-2	-	CASSLDPGVYGYTF	TGCGCCAGCAGCTTGGATCCAGGGGTCTATGGCTACACCTTC
TRBV30	-	TRBJ1-2	-	CAWSVQVGSNTF	TGTGCCTGGAGTGTACAGGTCGGTTCCAACACCTTC
TRBV18	-	TRBJ2-2	-	CASLGLFTGELFF	TGTGCCAGCCTCGGACTCTTCACCGGGGAGCTGTTTTTT
TRBV6-5	-	TRBJ2-3	-	CASSYSGVWDTQYF	TGTGCCAGCAGTTACTCAGGGGTGTGGGATACGCAGTATTTT
TRBV7-2	-	TRBJ2-1	-	CASSSGTTNNEQFF	TGTGCCAGCAGCTCCGGGACGACTAACAATGAGCAGTTCTTC
TRBV7-6	-	TRBJ2-1	-	CASSAWRNEQFF	TGTGCCAGCAGCGCTTGGCGCAATGAGCAGTTCTTC
TRBV29-1	-	TRBJ2-7	TRBD1	CSARDRGYEQYF	TGCAGCGCCAGGGACAGGGGCTACGAGCAGTACTTC
TRBV7-3	-	TRBJ1-2	TRBD1	CASSLTGTGLGYGYTF	TGTGCCAGCAGCTTAACGGGGACAGGGCTCGGCTATGGCTACACCTTC
TRBV11-2	-	TRBJ2-5	-	CASSLGTEETQYF	TGTGCCAGCAGCTTAGGGACAGAAGAGACCCAGTACTTC
TRBV7-2	few	TRBJ2-7	-	CASRSISYEQYF	TGTGCCAGCAGATCCATTAGCTACGAGCAGTACTTC